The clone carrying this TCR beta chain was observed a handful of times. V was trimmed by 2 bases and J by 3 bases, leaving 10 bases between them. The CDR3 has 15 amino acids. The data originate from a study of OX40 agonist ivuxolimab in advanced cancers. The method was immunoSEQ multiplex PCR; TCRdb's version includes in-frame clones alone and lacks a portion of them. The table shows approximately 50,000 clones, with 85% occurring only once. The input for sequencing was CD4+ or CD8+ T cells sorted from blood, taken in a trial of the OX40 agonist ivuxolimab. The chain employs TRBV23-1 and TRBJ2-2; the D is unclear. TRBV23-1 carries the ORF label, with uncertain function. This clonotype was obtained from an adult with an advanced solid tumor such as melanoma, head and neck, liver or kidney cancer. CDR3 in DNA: TGCGCCAGCAGTCAACCGGCATACGACACCGGGGAGCTGTTTTTT. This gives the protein CASSQPAYDTGELFF.